Sequencing of this T cell receptor (beta chain) was carried out in a study of identical twins. CDR3 length: 15 amino acids. The germline V gene encodes CDR1 LNHDA and CDR2 SQIVND (reference sequence). The V and J ends lost 3 bases and 4 bases respectively, with 14 bases between them. TCRdb used MiXCR to reprocess the 5' RACE reads, holding one entry per CDR3 protein. The sample carries just under 550,000 distinct CDR3 sequences, approximately 16% recorded once. A further study also used this sample, focusing on yellow fever vaccine responses in identical twins.

J is TRBJ2-3 and V is TRBV19; D gene unclear. The sequencing input was CD4+ T cells sorted from blood. The TCR originated in a woman aged 18-35 years in good health. Here the CDR3 reads CASSIAGPGADTQYF. CDR3 nucleotide sequence: TGTGCCAGTAGTATTGCTGGTCCAGGAGCAGATACGCAGTATTTT.